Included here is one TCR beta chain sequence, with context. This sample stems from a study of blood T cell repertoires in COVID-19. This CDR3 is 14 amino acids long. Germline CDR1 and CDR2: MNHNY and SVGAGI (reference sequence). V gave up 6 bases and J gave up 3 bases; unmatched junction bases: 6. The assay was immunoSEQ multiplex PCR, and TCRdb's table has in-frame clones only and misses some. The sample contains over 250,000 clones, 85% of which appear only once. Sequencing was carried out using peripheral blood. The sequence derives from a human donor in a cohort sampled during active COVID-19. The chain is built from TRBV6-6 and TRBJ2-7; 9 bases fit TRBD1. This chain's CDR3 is CASSPGTGLYEQYF. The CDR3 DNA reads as TGTGCCAGCAGCCCCGGGACAGGGCTCTACGAGCAGTACTTC.